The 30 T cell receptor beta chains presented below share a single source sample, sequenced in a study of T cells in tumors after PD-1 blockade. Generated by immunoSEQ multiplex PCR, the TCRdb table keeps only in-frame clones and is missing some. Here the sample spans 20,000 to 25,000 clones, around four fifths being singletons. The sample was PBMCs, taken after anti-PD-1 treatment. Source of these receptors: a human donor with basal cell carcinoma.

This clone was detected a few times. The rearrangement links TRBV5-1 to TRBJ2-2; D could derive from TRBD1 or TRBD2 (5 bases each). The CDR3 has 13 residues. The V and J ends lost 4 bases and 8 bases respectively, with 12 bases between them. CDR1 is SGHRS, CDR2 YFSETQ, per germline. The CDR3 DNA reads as TGCGCCAGCAGCGTAGAGGGGCTGGGGGAGCTGTTTTTT. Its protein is CASSVEGLGELFF.

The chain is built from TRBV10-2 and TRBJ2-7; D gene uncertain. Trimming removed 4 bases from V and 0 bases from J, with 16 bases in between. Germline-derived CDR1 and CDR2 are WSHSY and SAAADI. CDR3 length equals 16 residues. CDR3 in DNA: TGCGCCAGCAGTGCCTTATCGTCGAAGAGCTCCTACGAGCAGTACTTC. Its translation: CASSALSSKSSYEQYF.

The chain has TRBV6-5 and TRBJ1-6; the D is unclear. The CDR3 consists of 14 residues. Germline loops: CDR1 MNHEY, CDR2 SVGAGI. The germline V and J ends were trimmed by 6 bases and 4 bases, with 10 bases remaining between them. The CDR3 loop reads CASRPREYNSPLHF. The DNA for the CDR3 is TGTGCCAGCAGGCCCCGGGAGTATAATTCACCCCTCCACTTT.

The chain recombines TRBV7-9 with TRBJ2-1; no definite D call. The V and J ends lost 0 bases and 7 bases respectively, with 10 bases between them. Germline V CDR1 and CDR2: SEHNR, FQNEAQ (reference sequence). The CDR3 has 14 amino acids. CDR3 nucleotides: TGTGCCAGCAGCTTAGCCTCCGGCGGAAATGAGCAGTTCTTC. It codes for CASSLASGGNEQFF.

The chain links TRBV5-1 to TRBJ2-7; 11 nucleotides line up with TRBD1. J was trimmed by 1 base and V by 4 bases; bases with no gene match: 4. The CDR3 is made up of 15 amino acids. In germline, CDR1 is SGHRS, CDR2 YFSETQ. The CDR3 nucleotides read TGCGCCAGCAGCCGTCGGGACAGGGGGTCCTACGAGCAGTACTTC. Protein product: CASSRRDRGSYEQYF.

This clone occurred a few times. The chain's CDR3 is CASKGQGGYGYTF. Written as DNA, the CDR3 is TGTGCCAGCAAAGGACAGGGAGGCTATGGCTACACCTTC. The genes are TRBV12-3 or TRBV12-4 and TRBJ1-2; TRBD1 aligns across 8 bases. Losses at the gene ends were 7 bases for V and 4 bases for J; bases not matched to a gene: 5. The CDR3 contains 13 residues.

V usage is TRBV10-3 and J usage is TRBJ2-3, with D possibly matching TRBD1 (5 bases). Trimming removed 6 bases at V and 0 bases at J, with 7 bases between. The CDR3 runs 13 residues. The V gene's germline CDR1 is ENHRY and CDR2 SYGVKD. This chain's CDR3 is CAISYRSTDTQYF. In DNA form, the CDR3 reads TGTGCCATCAGCTACAGGAGCACAGATACGCAGTATTTT.

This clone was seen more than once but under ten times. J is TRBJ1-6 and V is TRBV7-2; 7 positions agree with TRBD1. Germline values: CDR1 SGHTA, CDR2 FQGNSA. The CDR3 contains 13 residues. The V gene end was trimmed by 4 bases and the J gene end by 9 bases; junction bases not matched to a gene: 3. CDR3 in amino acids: CASSSTGSSPLHF. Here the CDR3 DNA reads TGTGCCAGCAGCTCGACAGGGAGTTCACCCCTCCACTTT. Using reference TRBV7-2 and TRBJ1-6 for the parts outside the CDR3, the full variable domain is GAGVSQSPSNKVTEKGKDVELRCDPISGHTALYWYRQSLGQGLEFLIYFQGNSAPDKSGLPSDRFSAERTGGSVSTLTIQRTQQEDSAVYLCASSSTGSSPLHFGNGTRLTVT.

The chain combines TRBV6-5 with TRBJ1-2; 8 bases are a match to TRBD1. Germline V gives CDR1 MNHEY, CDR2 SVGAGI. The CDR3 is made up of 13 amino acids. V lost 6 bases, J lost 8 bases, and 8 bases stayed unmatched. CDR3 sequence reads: CASSETGADGYTF. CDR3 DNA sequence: TGTGCCAGCAGCGAGACAGGGGCTGACGGCTACACCTTC.

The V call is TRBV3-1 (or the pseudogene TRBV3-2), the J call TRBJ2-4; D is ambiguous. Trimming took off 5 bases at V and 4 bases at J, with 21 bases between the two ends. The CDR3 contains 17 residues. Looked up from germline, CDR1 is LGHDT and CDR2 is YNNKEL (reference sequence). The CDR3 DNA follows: TGTGCCAGCAGCTCACTGATCCCATTTGCAAAGAAAAACATTCAGTACTTC. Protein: CASSSLIPFAKKNIQYF.

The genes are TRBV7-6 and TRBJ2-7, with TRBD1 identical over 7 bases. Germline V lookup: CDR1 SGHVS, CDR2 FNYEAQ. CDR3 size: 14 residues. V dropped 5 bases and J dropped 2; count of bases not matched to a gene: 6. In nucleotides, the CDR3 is TGTGCCAGCAGCCCCGGGACAGCCACCTACGAGCAGTACTTC. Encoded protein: CASSPGTATYEQYF.

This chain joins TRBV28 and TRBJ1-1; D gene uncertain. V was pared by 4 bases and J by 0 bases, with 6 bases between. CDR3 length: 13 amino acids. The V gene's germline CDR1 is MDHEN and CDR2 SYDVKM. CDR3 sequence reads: CASSSILNTEAFF. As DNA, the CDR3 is TGTGCCAGCAGTTCCATCCTGAACACTGAAGCTTTCTTT.

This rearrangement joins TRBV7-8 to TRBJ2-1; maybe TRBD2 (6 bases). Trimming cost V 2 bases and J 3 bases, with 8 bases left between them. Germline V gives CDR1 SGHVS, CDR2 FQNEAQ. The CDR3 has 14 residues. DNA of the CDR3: TGTGCCAGCAGCTTAAGGACTAACTACAATGAGCAGTTCTTC. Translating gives CASSLRTNYNEQFF.

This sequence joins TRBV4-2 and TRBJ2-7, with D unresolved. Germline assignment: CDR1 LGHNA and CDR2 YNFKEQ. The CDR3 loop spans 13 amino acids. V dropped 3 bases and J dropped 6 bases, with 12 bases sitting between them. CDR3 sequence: CASSQVLGREQYF. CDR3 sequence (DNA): TGTGCCAGCAGCCAGGTACTGGGCCGCGAGCAGTACTTC.

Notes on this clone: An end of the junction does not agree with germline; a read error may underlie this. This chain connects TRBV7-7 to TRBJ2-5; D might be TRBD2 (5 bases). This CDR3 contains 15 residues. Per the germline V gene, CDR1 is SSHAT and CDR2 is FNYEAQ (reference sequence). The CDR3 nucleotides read TGTGCTAGCAGCTTAGGGTCTCGAGCGGAAGAGACCCAGTACTTC. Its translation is CASSLGSRAEETQYF.

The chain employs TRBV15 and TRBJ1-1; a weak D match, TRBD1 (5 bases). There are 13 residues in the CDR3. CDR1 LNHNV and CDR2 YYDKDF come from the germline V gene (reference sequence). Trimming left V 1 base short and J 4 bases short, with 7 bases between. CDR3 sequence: CATSRVGGTEAFF. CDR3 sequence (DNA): TGTGCCACCAGCAGAGTTGGGGGCACTGAAGCTTTCTTT.

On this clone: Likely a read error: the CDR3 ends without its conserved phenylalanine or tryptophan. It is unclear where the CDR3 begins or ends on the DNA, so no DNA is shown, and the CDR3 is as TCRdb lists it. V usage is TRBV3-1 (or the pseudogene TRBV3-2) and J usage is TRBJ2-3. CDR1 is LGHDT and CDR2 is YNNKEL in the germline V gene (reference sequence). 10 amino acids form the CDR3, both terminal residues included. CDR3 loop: CAIILETGLR.

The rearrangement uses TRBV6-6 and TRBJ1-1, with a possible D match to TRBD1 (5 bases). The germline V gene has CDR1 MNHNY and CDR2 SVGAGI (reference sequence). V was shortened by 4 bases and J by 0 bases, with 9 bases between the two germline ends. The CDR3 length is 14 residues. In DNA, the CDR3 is TGTGCCAGCAGTTTTTCAGGGATGAACACTGAAGCTTTCTTT. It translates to CASSFSGMNTEAFF.

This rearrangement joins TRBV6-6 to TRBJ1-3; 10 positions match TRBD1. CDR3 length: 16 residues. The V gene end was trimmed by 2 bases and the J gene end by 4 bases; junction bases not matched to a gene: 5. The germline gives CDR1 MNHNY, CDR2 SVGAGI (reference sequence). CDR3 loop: CASSYAGQGSGNTIYF. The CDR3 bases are TGTGCCAGCAGTTACGCGGGACAGGGGAGCGGAAACACCATATATTTT.

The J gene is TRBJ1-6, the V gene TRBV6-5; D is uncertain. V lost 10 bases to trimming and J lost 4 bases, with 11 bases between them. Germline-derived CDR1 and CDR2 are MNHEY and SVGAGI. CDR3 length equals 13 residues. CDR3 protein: CATRSVYNSPLHF. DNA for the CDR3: TGTGCCACCCGATCAGTTTATAATTCACCCCTCCACTTT.

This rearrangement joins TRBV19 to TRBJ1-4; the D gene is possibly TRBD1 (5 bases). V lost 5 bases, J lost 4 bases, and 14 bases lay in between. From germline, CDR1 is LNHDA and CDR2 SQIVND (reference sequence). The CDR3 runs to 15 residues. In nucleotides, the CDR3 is TGTGCCAGTAGTGCCCTCGCGGGGGGTAATGAAAAACTGTTTTTT. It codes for CASSALAGGNEKLFF.

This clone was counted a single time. This CDR3 reads CASSVDNWGQGARDTQYF. CDR3 nucleotides: TGCGCCAGCAGCGTTGACAATTGGGGACAGGGGGCTAGAGATACGCAGTATTTT. The chain couples TRBV5-1 to TRBJ2-3, with 12 nucleotides matching TRBD1. Germline V lookup: CDR1 SGHRS, CDR2 YFSETQ. The CDR3 extends over 18 amino acids. V lost 4 bases, J lost 5 bases, and 14 bases stayed unmatched.

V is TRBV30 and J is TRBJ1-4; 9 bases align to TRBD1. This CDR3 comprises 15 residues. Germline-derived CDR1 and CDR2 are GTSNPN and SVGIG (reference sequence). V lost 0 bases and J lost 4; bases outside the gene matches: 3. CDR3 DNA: TGTGCCTGGAGTGTAAGGGACAGGGATAATGAAAAACTGTTTTTT. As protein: CAWSVRDRDNEKLFF.

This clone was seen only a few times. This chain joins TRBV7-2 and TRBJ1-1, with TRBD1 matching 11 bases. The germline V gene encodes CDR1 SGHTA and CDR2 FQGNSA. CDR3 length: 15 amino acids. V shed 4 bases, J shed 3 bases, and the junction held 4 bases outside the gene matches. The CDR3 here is CASSSGTGGHTEAFF. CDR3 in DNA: TGTGCCAGCAGCTCCGGGACAGGGGGGCACACTGAAGCTTTCTTT.

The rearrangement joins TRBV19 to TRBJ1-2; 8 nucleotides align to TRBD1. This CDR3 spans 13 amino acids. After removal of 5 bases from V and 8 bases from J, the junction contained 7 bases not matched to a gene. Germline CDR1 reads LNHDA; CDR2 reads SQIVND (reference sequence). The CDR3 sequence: CASSARQGRGYTF. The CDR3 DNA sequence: TGTGCCAGTAGTGCCAGACAGGGGAGAGGCTACACCTTC.

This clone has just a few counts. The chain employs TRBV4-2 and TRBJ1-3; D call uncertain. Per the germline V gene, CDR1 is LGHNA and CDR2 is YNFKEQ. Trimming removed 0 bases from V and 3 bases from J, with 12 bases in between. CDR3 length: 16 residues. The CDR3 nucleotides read TGTGCCAGCAGCCAAGATCAGTTGTCGCATGGAAACACCATATATTTT. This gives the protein CASSQDQLSHGNTIYF.

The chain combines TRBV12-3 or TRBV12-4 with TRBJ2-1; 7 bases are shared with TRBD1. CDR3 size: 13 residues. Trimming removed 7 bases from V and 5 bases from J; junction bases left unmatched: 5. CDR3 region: CASKNDRDNEQFF. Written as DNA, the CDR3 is TGTGCCAGCAAGAACGACAGGGACAATGAGCAGTTCTTC.

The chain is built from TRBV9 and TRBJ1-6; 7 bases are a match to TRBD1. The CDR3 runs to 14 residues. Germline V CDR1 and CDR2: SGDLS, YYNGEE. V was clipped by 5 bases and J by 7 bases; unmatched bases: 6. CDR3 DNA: TGTGCCAGCAGTGGACTACAGGGGAATTCACCCCTCCACTTT. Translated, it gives CASSGLQGNSPLHF.

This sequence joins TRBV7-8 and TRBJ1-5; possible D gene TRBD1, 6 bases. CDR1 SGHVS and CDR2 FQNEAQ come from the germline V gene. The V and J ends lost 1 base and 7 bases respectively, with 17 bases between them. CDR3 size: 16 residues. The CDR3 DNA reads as TGTGCCAGCAGCTTAGGAAGGGTAGGGGGAGGGCAGCCCCAGCATTTT. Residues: CASSLGRVGGGQPQHF.

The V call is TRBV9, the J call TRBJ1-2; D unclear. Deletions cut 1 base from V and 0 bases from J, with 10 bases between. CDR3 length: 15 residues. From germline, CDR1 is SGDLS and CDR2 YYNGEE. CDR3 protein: CASSVRGNTNYGYTF. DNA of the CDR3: TGTGCCAGCAGCGTAAGAGGGAACACTAACTATGGCTACACCTTC.